A selection of T cell receptor beta chains follows, all from one sample in a study of post-analysis software for immune sequencing data. TCRdb itself ran the PCR reads through MiXCR, one entry per CDR3 protein. The table lists hundreds of thousands of distinct CDR3 sequences, 44% of them singletons. Specimen: blood. The source is a girl under 18 with multiple sclerosis. The CDR3 runs from the conserved cysteine through the conserved F or W. The order of the fields is D gene, clone size, J gene, V gene, CDR3 DNA, CDR3 protein. D genes are given only for firm matches. A row's size may be missing; if present it is once, few, many or a size class.

D: -; size: -; J: TRBJ2-7; V: TRBV20-1; DNA: TGCAGTGCTAGAGATGAAATGTACGAGCAGTACTTC; CDR3: CSARDEMYEQYF
D: -; size: few; J: TRBJ2-1; V: TRBV29-1; DNA: TGCAGCGTTGAAGATTTTCGAGCGTTCTCCTACAATGAGCAGTTCTTC; CDR3: CSVEDFRAFSYNEQFF
D: -; size: -; J: TRBJ2-7; V: TRBV7-2; DNA: TGTGCCAGCAGCTTGATAGGGGGGTACGAGCAGTACTTC; CDR3: CASSLIGGYEQYF
D: -; size: -; J: TRBJ2-3; V: TRBV10-3; DNA: TGTGCCATCAGTGATGTCAAAGATACGCAGTATTTT; CDR3: CAISDVKDTQYF
D: -; size: few; J: TRBJ1-4; V: TRBV7-9; DNA: TGTGCCAGCAGCCATACAGTGGCTAATGAAAAACTGTTTTTT; CDR3: CASSHTVANEKLFF
D: -; size: once; J: TRBJ2-1; V: TRBV7-9; DNA: TGTGCCAGCAGCTTACCTGGAATGACCGTCCACAATGAGCAGTTCTTC; CDR3: CASSLPGMTVHNEQFF
D: -; size: few; J: TRBJ2-1; V: TRBV30; DNA: TGTGCCTGGAGTCGGGCCTACAATGAGCAGTTCTTC; CDR3: CAWSRAYNEQFF
D: -; size: few; J: TRBJ1-1; V: TRBV12-3/TRBV12-4; DNA: TGTGCCAGCAGGCGAAGTGTGCGGAACACTGAAGCTTTCTTT; CDR3: CASRRSVRNTEAFF
D: TRBD1; size: -; J: TRBJ2-7; V: TRBV12-3/TRBV12-4; DNA: TGTGCCAGCAGTCGATCTCCTCGGGACAGCTACGAGCAGTACTTC; CDR3: CASSRSPRDSYEQYF
D: -; size: few; J: TRBJ2-7; V: TRBV20-1; DNA: TGCAGTGCTATCGGCTGGGCAGGGCACGAGCAGTACTTC; CDR3: CSAIGWAGHEQYF
D: -; size: -; J: TRBJ2-7; V: TRBV6-1; DNA: TGTGCCAGCATGAGCTCCTACGAGCAGTACTTC; CDR3: CASMSSYEQYF
D: TRBD2; size: once; J: TRBJ2-1; V: TRBV12-3/TRBV12-4; DNA: TGTGCCAGCAGTTTGGGACACGGGACTAGCGGAATCAATGAGCAGTTCTTC; CDR3: CASSLGHGTSGINEQFF
D: -; size: few; J: TRBJ2-5; V: TRBV20-1; DNA: TGCAGTGCGGAAAGGGGGCTAGCGGAAGAGACCCAGTACTTC; CDR3: CSAERGLAEETQYF
D: -; size: -; J: TRBJ2-5; V: TRBV3-1; DNA: TGTGCCAGCAGCCAAGAAGGTTCCCAGTACTTC; CDR3: CASSQEGSQYF
D: -; size: -; J: TRBJ1-2; V: TRBV6-5; DNA: TGTGCCAGCAGTTGGCGGGGCGGGAAATATGGCTACACCTTC; CDR3: CASSWRGGKYGYTF
D: TRBD1; size: many; J: TRBJ2-5; V: TRBV10-3; DNA: TGTGCCATCAGTGAGACAGGGGCGCAAGAGACCCAGTACTTC; CDR3: CAISETGAQETQYF
D: -; size: -; J: TRBJ2-7; V: TRBV12-3/TRBV12-4; DNA: TGTGCCAGCAGTTTCGTCCCCTACGAGCAGTACTTC; CDR3: CASSFVPYEQYF
D: TRBD1; size: -; J: TRBJ2-5; V: TRBV3-1; DNA: TGTGCCAGCAGCCTCCGACAGGGTACTGAGCAGTACTTC; CDR3: CASSLRQGTEQYF
D: -; size: few; J: TRBJ1-1; V: TRBV20-1; DNA: TGCAGTGCTAGAGAATGGCAGAACACTGAAGCTTTCTTT; CDR3: CSAREWQNTEAFF
D: -; size: -; J: TRBJ2-1; V: TRBV10-3; DNA: TGTGCCATCAGCCAACCTTCCCGGACTACTGGGGAATACAATGAGCAGTTCTTC; CDR3: CAISQPSRTTGEYNEQFF
D: TRBD2; size: -; J: TRBJ2-5; V: TRBV5-1; DNA: TGCGCCAGCAGCTTGGTAGCGGGAGGGCCGAGTGAGACCCAGTACTTC; CDR3: CASSLVAGGPSETQYF
D: TRBD1; size: -; J: TRBJ2-5; V: TRBV2; DNA: TGTGCCAGCAGTCGGCTACAGGGGTTCCAAGAGACCCAGTACTTC; CDR3: CASSRLQGFQETQYF
D: TRBD1; size: -; J: TRBJ1-2; V: TRBV29-1; DNA: TGCAGCGTTCCGAGGCAGGGGGACTATGGCTACACCTTC; CDR3: CSVPRQGDYGYTF
D: -; size: -; J: TRBJ1-1; V: TRBV29-1; DNA: TGCAGCGTTGTTGCGGTAAGTGGAGCTTTCTTT; CDR3: CSVVAVSGAFF
D: -; size: -; J: TRBJ2-7; V: TRBV5-1; DNA: TGCGCCAGCAGCTTGGATGTCGCCAGGGTGAACGAGCAGTACTTC; CDR3: CASSLDVARVNEQYF
D: TRBD1; size: -; J: TRBJ2-5; V: TRBV6-5; DNA: TGTGCCAGCAGTAGAGGACAGGCAGTTCAAGAGACCCAGTACTTC; CDR3: CASSRGQAVQETQYF
D: -; size: -; J: TRBJ1-1; V: TRBV29-1; DNA: TGCAGCGTTCTAGGACGGGTGAACACTGAAGCTTTCTTT; CDR3: CSVLGRVNTEAFF
D: -; size: -; J: TRBJ2-3; V: TRBV25-1; DNA: TGTGCCAGCAGCCTTAGGTACACAGATACGCAGTATTTT; CDR3: CASSLRYTDTQYF
D: -; size: -; J: TRBJ2-3; V: TRBV27; DNA: TGTGCCAGCAGTTGGTTTCTAGGGGTTGGAGATACGCAGTATTTT; CDR3: CASSWFLGVGDTQYF
D: -; size: -; J: TRBJ2-1; V: TRBV5-1; DNA: TGCGCCAGCAGCTTGATGCAGGGTAATGGTGAGCAGTTCTTC; CDR3: CASSLMQGNGEQFF
D: -; size: -; J: TRBJ2-7; V: TRBV3-1; DNA: TGTGCCAGCAGCCCCCCCGGGGGCCCCTACGAGCAGTACTTC; CDR3: CASSPPGGPYEQYF
D: -; size: -; J: TRBJ2-7; V: TRBV6-6; DNA: TGTGCCAGCAGGAGCCGGGACGGATCCTACGAGCAGTACTTC; CDR3: CASRSRDGSYEQYF
D: -; size: few; J: TRBJ2-7; V: TRBV25-1; DNA: TGTGCCAGCAGTGTCGGTTCCTACGAGCAGTACTTC; CDR3: CASSVGSYEQYF
D: TRBD2; size: once; J: TRBJ2-1; V: TRBV7-3; DNA: TGTGCCAGCAGCCATGGCGCAGCGGGAGGGCCTCAGGATGAGCAGTTCTTC; CDR3: CASSHGAAGGPQDEQFF
D: -; size: -; J: TRBJ2-5; V: TRBV12-3/TRBV12-4; DNA: TGTGCCAGCATTCCCCCTTGGGGGAGGAGTCAAGAGACCCAGTACTTC; CDR3: CASIPPWGRSQETQYF
D: -; size: -; J: TRBJ1-2; V: TRBV4-1; DNA: -; CDR3: CASSLFGQGNGHTF
D: -; size: -; J: TRBJ2-2; V: TRBV11-1; DNA: TGTGCCAGCAGCCACGACCCGAACACCGGGGAGCTGTTTTTT; CDR3: CASSHDPNTGELFF
D: -; size: few; J: TRBJ2-1; V: TRBV4-2; DNA: TGTGCCAGCAGCCGGGGCGGTCAAAGCTCCTACAATGAGCAGTTCTTC; CDR3: CASSRGGQSSYNEQFF
D: -; size: once; J: TRBJ2-7; V: TRBV29-1; DNA: TGCAGCGTTGACCGGGGAGGACCGATCTCCGAGCAGTACTTC; CDR3: CSVDRGGPISEQYF
D: -; size: few; J: TRBJ2-5; V: TRBV12-3/TRBV12-4; DNA: TGTGCCAGCAGACAGGGGACTATAGGTGGAGAGACCCAGTACTTC; CDR3: CASRQGTIGGETQYF
D: -; size: -; J: TRBJ2-5; V: TRBV2; DNA: TGTGCCAGCCAAGGGGGTGTATATGAAGAGACCCAGTACTTC; CDR3: CASQGGVYEETQYF
D: -; size: -; J: TRBJ2-7; V: TRBV4-1; DNA: TGCGCCAGCAGCCTTTTGGGGGCGGGAGCGTACGAGCAGTACTTC; CDR3: CASSLLGAGAYEQYF
D: -; size: once; J: TRBJ2-7; V: TRBV12-3/TRBV12-4; DNA: TGTGCCAGCAGTTCCAGGTCTTACAATGAGCAGTACTTC; CDR3: CASSSRSYNEQYF
D: -; size: -; J: TRBJ2-7; V: TRBV6-6; DNA: TGTGCCAGCAGTTACTCACTGGACGTAACCTACGAGCAGTACTTC; CDR3: CASSYSLDVTYEQYF
D: TRBD2; size: -; J: TRBJ2-1; V: TRBV20-1; DNA: TGCAGTGCCCCCGGACTAGCGGGCCAGGTTTCCTACAATGAGCAGTTCTTC; CDR3: CSAPGLAGQVSYNEQFF
D: -; size: few; J: TRBJ2-1; V: TRBV10-3; DNA: TGTGCCATCAGTCCGAACTCTGATGAGCAGTTCTTC; CDR3: CAISPNSDEQFF
D: TRBD2; size: -; J: TRBJ2-3; V: TRBV6-4; DNA: TGTGCCCGCAGCGGACTAGCGGGAGCAGATACGCAGTATTTT; CDR3: CARSGLAGADTQYF
D: -; size: -; J: TRBJ2-5; V: TRBV20-1; DNA: TGCAGTGCTAGAGGAGGGCTCTCAGGACAGCGAAACCAAGAGACCCAGTACTTC; CDR3: CSARGGLSGQRNQETQYF
D: TRBD2; size: -; J: TRBJ2-1; V: TRBV4-2; DNA: TGTGCCAGCAGCCCACTAGCGGGGGACTACAATGAGCAGTTCTTC; CDR3: CASSPLAGDYNEQFF